What follows are 6 T cell receptor beta chains derived from one specimen sequenced in a study of memory CD4+ T cells and cytomegalovirus serostatus. The sort gate was single viable CD3+CD4+CD8-CD45RO+ cells for memory CD4+ T cells. Repertoires were generated with immunoSEQ multiplex PCR, while TCRdb's copy carries only in-frame clones and drops some. The sample records 45,000 to 50,000 clones, more than 60% being singletons. Source material: memory CD4+ T cells from blood. All receptors derive from an adult in good health and CMV-seronegative.

The chain is built from TRBV4-1 and TRBJ2-7; TRBD1 aligns across 7 bases. CDR3 length equals 16 residues. V trimming: 4 bases; J trimming: 2 bases; junction bases outside the gene matches: 11. CDR1 MGHRA and CDR2 YSYEKL come from the germline V gene. The CDR3, as DNA: TGCGCCAGCAGCCCCGGCCAGGGACAGCGCACCTACGAGCAGTACTTC. Its translation: CASSPGQGQRTYEQYF.

The chain joins TRBV6-5 to TRBJ2-2, with D uncertain. V lost 9 bases, J lost 1 base, and 12 bases lay in between. The CDR3 sequence is 14 residues long. CDR1 is MNHEY, CDR2 SVGAGI, per germline. Written as DNA, the CDR3 is TGTGCCAGTTGTCTTGTCCGGAACACCGGGGAGCTGTTTTTT. Translating it yields CASCLVRNTGELFF.

The chain links TRBV7-2 to TRBJ2-7; maybe TRBD2 (6 bases). Per the germline V gene, CDR1 is SGHTA and CDR2 is FQGNSA. The CDR3 totals 15 residues. V dropped 5 bases and J dropped 2 bases, with 16 bases sitting between them. The CDR3 DNA reads as TGTGCCAGCAGCCCCGCCCCCGCGGGGACCTACGAGCAGTACTTC. The encoded protein is CASSPAPAGTYEQYF.

This chain joins TRBV19 and TRBJ1-2; D ambiguous. Germline CDR1 and CDR2: LNHDA and SQIVND (reference sequence). The CDR3 totals 16 residues. Trimming cost V 5 bases and J 4 bases, with 20 bases left between them. Written as DNA, the CDR3 is TGTGCCAGTAGTGCGCCCATGAATCGAAAGACCTATGGCTACACCTTC. Translating gives CASSAPMNRKTYGYTF.

This chain links TRBV7-3 with TRBJ2-5, with a possible D match to TRBD1 (6 bases). The CDR3 is 15 residues long. The V end was cut by 5 bases, the J end by 0 bases, with 13 bases between. Germline CDR1 SGHTA, CDR2 FQGTGA. In DNA, the CDR3 is TGTGCCAGCAGCAACCTACAGGGCAACCAAGAGACCCAGTACTTC. Protein product: CASSNLQGNQETQYF. Full variable domain (outside the CDR3, taken from reference TRBV7-3 and TRBJ2-5): GAGVSQTPSNKVTEKGKYVELRCDPISGHTALYWYRQSLGQGPEFLIYFQGTGAADDSGLPNDRFFAVRPEGSVSTLKIQRTERGDSAVYLCASSNLQGNQETQYFGPGTRLLVL.

This clone was recorded only once. This chain uses TRBV2 with TRBJ2-6, with 9 bases aligning to TRBD1. The ends lost 4 bases at V and 0 bases at J; junction bases unmatched: 10. CDR3 size: 19 residues. Looked up from germline, CDR1 is SNHLY and CDR2 is FYNNEI. The CDR3 protein is CASSGGRDRDHSGANVLTF. The CDR3 DNA is TGTGCCAGCAGTGGGGGACGGGACAGGGACCACTCTGGGGCCAACGTCCTGACTTTC.